This T cell receptor beta chain was observed in a study of blood T cell repertoires in COVID-19. This CDR3 is 13 amino acids long. Germline CDR1 and CDR2: LNHDA and SQIVND (reference sequence). Between the trimmed V and J ends, which lost 8 bases and 4 bases, there was a span of 14 bases. Only in-frame clones appear in the TCRdb table, and some are missing; sequencing was by immunoSEQ multiplex PCR. The data hold some 250,000 clones, with 80% to 90% observed a single time. The source material was peripheral blood. The receptor was derived from a man in his sixties with acute or convalescent COVID-19. The chain employs TRBV19 and TRBJ2-5, with D maybe TRBD1 (5 bases). DNA of the CDR3: TGTGCCAGTGAGGCAGGGAATGGAGAGACCCAGTACTTC. Amino acid sequence: CASEAGNGETQYF.